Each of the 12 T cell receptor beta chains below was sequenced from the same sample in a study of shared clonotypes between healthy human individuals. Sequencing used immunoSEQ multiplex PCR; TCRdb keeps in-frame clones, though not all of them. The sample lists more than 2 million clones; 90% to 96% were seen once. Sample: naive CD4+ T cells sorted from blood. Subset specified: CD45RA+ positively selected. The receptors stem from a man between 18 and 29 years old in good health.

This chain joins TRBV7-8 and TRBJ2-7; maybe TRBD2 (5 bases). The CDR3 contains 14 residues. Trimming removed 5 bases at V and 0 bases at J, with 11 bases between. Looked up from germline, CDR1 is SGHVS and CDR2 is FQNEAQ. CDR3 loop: CASSGRGPSYEQYF. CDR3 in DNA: TGTGCCAGCAGCGGGAGAGGGCCCTCCTACGAGCAGTACTTC. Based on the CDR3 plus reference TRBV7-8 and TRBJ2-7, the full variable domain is GAGVSQSPRYKVAKRGQDVALRCDPISGHVSLFWYQQALGQGPEFLTYFQNEAQLDKSGLPSDRFFAERPEGSVSTLKIQRTQQEDSAVYLCASSGRGPSYEQYFGPGTRLTVT.

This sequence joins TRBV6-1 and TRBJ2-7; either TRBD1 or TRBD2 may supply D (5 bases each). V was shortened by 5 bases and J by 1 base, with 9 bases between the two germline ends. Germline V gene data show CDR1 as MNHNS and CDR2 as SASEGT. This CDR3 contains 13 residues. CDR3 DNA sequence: TGTGCCAGCAGTAGGGACCATTCCTACGAGCAGTACTTC. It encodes CASSRDHSYEQYF.

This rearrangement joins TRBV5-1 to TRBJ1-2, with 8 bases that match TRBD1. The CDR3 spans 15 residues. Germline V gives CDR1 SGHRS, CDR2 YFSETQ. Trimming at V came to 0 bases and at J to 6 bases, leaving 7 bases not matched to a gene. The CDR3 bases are TGCGCCAGCAGCTTGGCCGGCAGGGGGCTGGATGGCTACACCTTC. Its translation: CASSLAGRGLDGYTF.

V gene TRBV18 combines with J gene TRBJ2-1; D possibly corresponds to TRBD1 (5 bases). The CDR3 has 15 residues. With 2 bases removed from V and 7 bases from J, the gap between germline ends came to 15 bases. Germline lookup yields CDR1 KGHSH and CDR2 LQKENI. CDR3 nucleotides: TGTGCCAGCTCACCAGGGGCTTTTGGTGGTAATGAGCAGTTCTTC. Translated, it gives CASSPGAFGGNEQFF. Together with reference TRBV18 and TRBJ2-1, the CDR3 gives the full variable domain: NAGVMQNPRHLVRRRGQEARLRCSPMKGHSHVYWYRQLPEEGLKFMVYLQKENIIDESGMPKERFSAEFPKEGPSILRIQQVVRGDSAAYFCASSPGAFGGNEQFFGPGTRLTVL.

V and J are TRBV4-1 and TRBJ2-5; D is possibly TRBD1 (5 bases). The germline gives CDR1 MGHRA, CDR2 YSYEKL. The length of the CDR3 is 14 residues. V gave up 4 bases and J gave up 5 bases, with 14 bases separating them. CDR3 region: CASSLDPGYETQYF. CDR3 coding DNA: TGCGCCAGCAGCCTCGATCCAGGGTACGAGACCCAGTACTTC.

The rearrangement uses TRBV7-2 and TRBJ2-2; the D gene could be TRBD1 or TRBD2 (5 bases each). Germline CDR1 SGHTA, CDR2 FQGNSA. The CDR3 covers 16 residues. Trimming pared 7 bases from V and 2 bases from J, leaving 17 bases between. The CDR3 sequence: CASITTGTKNTGELFF. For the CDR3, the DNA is TGTGCCAGCATTACGACGGGGACCAAAAACACCGGGGAGCTGTTTTTT.

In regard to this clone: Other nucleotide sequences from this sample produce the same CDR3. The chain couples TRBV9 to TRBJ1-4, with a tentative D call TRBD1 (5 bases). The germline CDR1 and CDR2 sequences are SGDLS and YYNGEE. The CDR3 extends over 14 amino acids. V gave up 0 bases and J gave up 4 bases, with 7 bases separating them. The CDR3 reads CASSVGQLNEKLFF. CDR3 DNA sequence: TGTGCCAGCAGCGTAGGACAGCTTAATGAAAAACTGTTTTTT.

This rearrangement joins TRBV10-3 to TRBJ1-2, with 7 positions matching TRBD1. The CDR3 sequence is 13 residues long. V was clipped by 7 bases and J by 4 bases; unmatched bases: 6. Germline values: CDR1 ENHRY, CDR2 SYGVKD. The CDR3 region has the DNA TGTGCCATCACCCCACAGGGGCCCTATGGCTACACCTTC. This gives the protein CAITPQGPYGYTF.

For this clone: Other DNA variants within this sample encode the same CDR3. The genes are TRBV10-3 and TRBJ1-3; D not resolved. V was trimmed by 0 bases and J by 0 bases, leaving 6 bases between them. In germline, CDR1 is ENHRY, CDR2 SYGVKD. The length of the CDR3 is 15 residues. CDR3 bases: TGTGCCATCAGTGAGTCGCAGAGCTCTGGAAACACCATATATTTT. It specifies CAISESQSSGNTIYF.

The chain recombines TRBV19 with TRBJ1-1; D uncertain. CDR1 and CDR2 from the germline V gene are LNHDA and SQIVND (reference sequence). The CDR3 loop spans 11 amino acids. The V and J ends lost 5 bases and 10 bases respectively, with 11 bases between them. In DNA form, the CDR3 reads TGTGCCAGTAGTTGGGAGGGTTCAGCTTTCTTT. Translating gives CASSWEGSAFF. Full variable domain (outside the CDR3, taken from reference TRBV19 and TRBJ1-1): DGGITQSPKYLFRKEGQNVTLSCEQNLNHDAMYWYRQDPGQGLRLIYYSQIVNDFQKGDIAEGYSVSREKKESFPLTVTSAQKNPTAFYLCASSWEGSAFFGQGTRLTVV.

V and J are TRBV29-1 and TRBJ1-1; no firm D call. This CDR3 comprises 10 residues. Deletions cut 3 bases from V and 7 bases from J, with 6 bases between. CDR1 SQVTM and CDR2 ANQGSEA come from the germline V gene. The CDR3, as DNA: TGCAGCGTTGACCAGGATGAAGCTTTCTTT. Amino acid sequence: CSVDQDEAFF.

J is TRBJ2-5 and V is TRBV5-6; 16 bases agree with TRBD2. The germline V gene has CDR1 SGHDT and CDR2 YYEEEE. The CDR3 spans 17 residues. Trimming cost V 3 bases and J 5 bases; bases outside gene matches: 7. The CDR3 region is CASSSSGLAGGLETQYF. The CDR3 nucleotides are TGTGCCAGCAGCTCCTCGGGACTAGCGGGGGGGTTGGAGACCCAGTACTTC.